The present TCR beta chain was sequenced within a study of blood T cell repertoires in COVID-19. TCRdb's table, derived via immunoSEQ multiplex PCR, lists solely in-frame clones and lacks some. The sample holds under 300,000 clones, about 80% seen once. The CDR3 spans 14 residues. CDR1 is MNHEY, CDR2 SVGAGI, per germline. With V trimmed by 0 bases and J by 2 bases, 0 bases remained unmatched. The V gene is TRBV6-5, the J gene TRBJ1-2; 7 positions match TRBD1. The source material was PBMCs or T cells enriched from blood (not recorded which). This receptor was obtained from a middle-aged man who had recovered from COVID-19. The CDR3 spells CASSYSTGNYGYTF. CDR3 in DNA: TGTGCCAGCAGTTACTCGACAGGGAACTATGGCTACACCTTC.